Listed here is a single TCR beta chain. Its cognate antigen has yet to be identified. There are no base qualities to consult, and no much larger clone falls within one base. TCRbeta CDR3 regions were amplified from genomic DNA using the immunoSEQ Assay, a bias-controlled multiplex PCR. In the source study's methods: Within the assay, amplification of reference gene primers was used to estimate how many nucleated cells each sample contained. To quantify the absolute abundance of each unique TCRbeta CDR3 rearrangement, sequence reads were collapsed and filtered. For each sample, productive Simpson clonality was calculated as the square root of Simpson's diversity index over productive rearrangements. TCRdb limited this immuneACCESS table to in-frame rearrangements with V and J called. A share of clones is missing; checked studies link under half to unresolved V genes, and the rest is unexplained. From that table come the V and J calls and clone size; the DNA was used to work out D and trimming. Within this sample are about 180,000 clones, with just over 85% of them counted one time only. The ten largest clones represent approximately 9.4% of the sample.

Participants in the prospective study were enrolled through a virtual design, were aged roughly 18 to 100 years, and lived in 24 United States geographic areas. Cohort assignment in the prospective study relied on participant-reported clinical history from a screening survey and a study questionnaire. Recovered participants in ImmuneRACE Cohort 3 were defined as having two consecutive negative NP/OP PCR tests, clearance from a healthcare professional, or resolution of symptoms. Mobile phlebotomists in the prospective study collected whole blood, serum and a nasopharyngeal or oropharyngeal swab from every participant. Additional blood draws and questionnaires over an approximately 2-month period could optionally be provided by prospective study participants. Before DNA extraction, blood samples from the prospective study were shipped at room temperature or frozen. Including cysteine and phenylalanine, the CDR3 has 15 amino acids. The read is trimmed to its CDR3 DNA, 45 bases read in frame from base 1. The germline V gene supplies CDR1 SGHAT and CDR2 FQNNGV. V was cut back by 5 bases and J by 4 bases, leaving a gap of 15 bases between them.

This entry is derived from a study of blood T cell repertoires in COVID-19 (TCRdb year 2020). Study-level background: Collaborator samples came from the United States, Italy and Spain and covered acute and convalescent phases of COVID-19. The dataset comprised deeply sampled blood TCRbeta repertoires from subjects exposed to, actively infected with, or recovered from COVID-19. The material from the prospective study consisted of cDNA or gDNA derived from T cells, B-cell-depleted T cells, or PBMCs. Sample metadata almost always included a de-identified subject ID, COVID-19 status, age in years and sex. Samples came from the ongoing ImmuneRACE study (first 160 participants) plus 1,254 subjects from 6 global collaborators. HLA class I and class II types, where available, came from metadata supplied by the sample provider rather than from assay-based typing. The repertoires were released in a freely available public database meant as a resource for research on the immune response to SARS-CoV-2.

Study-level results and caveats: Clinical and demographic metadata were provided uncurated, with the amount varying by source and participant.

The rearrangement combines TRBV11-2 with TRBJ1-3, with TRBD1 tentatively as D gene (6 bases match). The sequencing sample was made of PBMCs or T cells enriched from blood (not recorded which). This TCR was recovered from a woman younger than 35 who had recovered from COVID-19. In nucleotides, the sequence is TGTGCCAGCAGCCGAGGGGGTCAGACCGGAAACACCATATATTTT. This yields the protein CASSRGGQTGNTIYF.